A single TCR beta chain is shown here with its context. The protocol was immunoSEQ multiplex PCR, while the TCRdb copy is restricted to in-frame clones and leaves out a portion. Among about 660,000 clones, roughly 90% were seen once, and the ten largest hold 0.0085% to 0.012%. The CDR3 has 15 amino acids. In germline, CDR1 is SGHKS, CDR2 YYEKEE (reference sequence). Trimming removed 3 bases from V and 5 bases from J; junction bases left unmatched: 4. The sample belongs to a study of shared T cell receptors in the human thymus. The sample was also linked to a second study, of human thymus T cells. That study reports: Corrective surgery for congenital heart defects was being performed on the healthy Finnish infants who were the donors. Thymic resections from corrective heart surgery supplied the tissue. Thymic as well as blood repertoires seemed to favor certain V and J genes unevenly. The related literature has documented a marked overlap of thymic repertoires among unrelated individuals.

The TCR was taken from a boy under two years old with a congenital heart defect. V and J are TRBV5-5 and TRBJ2-7; 14 bases are shared with TRBD2. Input material: thymocytes. In DNA form, the CDR3 reads TGTGCCAGCAGCTGGGGGACTAGCGGGAGTCACGAGCAGTACTTC. Protein product: CASSWGTSGSHEQYF.